These 13 T cell receptor beta chains came from one sample sequenced in a study of Ad26.COV2.S vaccination and SARS-CoV-2 variants. The sample's treatment: some 20 received Ad26.COV2.S at low or high dose, single or two shots; several received placebo; per-sample allocation not given. Sampling was performed 63 days after the first vaccine or placebo injection. The table came from immunoSEQ multiplex PCR; TCRdb's copy has only in-frame clones and leaves some out. The data contain about 240,000 clones, roughly 90% of them singletons. The sample here was peripheral blood, taken in a trial of Ad26.COV2.S vaccine versus placebo. The source of these receptors is a person aged 18-65 years who received the Ad26.COV2.S COVID-19 vaccine or a placebo.

CDR3: CASSLRVAGEQFF. Written as DNA, the CDR3 is TGTGCCAGCAGCCTAAGGGTGGCGGGGGAGCAGTTCTTC. The chain employs TRBV4-2 and TRBJ2-1, with D perhaps TRBD2 (6 bases). Germline V gene lookup returns CDR1 LGHNA and CDR2 YNFKEQ. This CDR3 region has 13 residues. V was pared by 4 bases and J by 10 bases, with 14 bases between.

This sequence joins TRBV9 and TRBJ2-1, with a possible D match to TRBD2 (5 bases). The CDR3 is 13 amino acids. Germline CDR1 is SGDLS and CDR2 is YYNGEE. The V end lost 4 bases, the J end lost 9 bases, and 14 bases lay between the germline ends. CDR3 region: CASSPRSGTEQFF. As DNA, the CDR3 is TGTGCCAGCAGCCCCCGGAGCGGTACTGAGCAGTTCTTC. The whole variable domain, remainder taken from reference TRBV9 and TRBJ2-1, is DSGVTQTPKHLITATGQRVTLRCSPRSGDLSVYWYQQSLDQGLQFLIQYYNGEERAKGNILERFSAQQFPDLHSELNLSSLELGDSALYFCASSPRSGTEQFFGPGTRLTVL.

The chain links TRBV10-3 to TRBJ2-3; D unclear. CDR3 size: 12 residues. Trimming took 0 bases from V and 5 from J, leaving 3 bases between them. Germline V lookup: CDR1 ENHRY, CDR2 SYGVKD. This CDR3 reads CAISESGDTQYF. CDR3 DNA: TGTGCCATCAGTGAGTCAGGAGATACGCAGTATTTT.

This chain uses TRBV13 with TRBJ1-2; 7 nucleotides line up with TRBD1. The CDR3 loop spans 15 amino acids. CDR1 and CDR2 (germline): PRHDT, FYEKMQ (reference sequence). The J segment lost 6 bases and the V segment lost 3 bases, leaving 10 bases of the junction unmatched. The CDR3 sequence: CASSFTGQVLDGYTF. The CDR3 DNA reads TGTGCCAGCAGCTTCACAGGACAGGTACTCGATGGCTACACCTTC.

The genes are TRBV6-2 or TRBV6-3 and TRBJ2-5; TRBD2 aligns across 8 bases. The CDR3 runs to 16 residues. Looked up from germline, CDR1 is MNHEY and CDR2 is SVGEGT. V was pared by 2 bases and J by 5 bases, with 10 bases of the junction left unmatched. CDR3 DNA sequence: TGTGCCAGCAGTTACGGCCCGCCGACTAGCGTGGAGACCCAGTACTTC. It translates to CASSYGPPTSVETQYF.

The V and J genes are TRBV4-1 and TRBJ2-5, with a weak D call TRBD2 (6 bases). Germline V CDR1 and CDR2: MGHRA, YSYEKL. The ends were cut back, 3 bases at V and 1 base at J, with 12 bases in the middle. This CDR3 region has 15 residues. The CDR3: CASSQAGPRQETQYF. CDR3 nucleotide sequence: TGCGCCAGCAGCCAGGCGGGACCCCGCCAAGAGACCCAGTACTTC.

V is TRBV5-1 and J is TRBJ2-3; D is perhaps TRBD1 (6 bases). Between the trimmed V and J ends, which lost 5 bases and 4 bases, there was a span of 17 bases. Per germline, CDR1 SGHRS and CDR2 YFSETQ. There are 15 residues in the CDR3. The CDR3 DNA reads TGCGCCAGCAGTTACCCCAGGGGAACTTCAGATACGCAGTATTTT. Its translation is CASSYPRGTSDTQYF.

The rearrangement links TRBV9 to TRBJ2-3; no clear D gene. The CDR3 has 13 residues. Germline loops: CDR1 SGDLS, CDR2 YYNGEE. The V end lost 6 bases, the J end lost 0 bases, and 8 bases lay between the germline ends. The CDR3 sequence: CASTTGSTDTQYF. CDR3 nucleotide sequence: TGTGCCAGCACCACGGGTAGCACAGATACGCAGTATTTT.

The CDR3 DNA reads TGTGCCAGCAGTTCGGACAGGGCCCACGAGCAGTACTTC. Amino acids: CASSSDRAHEQYF. The V gene is TRBV12-3 or TRBV12-4, the J gene TRBJ2-7, with 8 bases fitting TRBD1. Trimming at V came to 4 bases and at J to 5 bases, leaving 4 bases not matched to a gene. There are 13 residues in the CDR3.

The genes are TRBV29-1 and TRBJ1-5; D is possibly TRBD1 (5 bases). This CDR3 is built from 13 residues. Germline-derived CDR1 and CDR2 are SQVTM and ANQGSEA. Trimming removed 6 bases at V and 0 bases at J, with 9 bases between. The CDR3 coding sequence is TGCAGCGTGTCCGGGGGTAGCAATCAGCCCCAGCATTTT. It encodes CSVSGGSNQPQHF.

This chain connects TRBV24-1 to TRBJ2-2; D is perhaps TRBD2 (5 bases). CDR1 KGHDR and CDR2 SFDVKD come from the germline V gene. CDR3 size: 15 residues. V lost 5 bases, J lost 2 bases, and 11 bases lay in between. The CDR3 spells CATSAWGDNTGELFF. The CDR3 DNA is TGTGCCACCAGTGCCTGGGGAGATAACACCGGGGAGCTGTTTTTT.

The rearrangement joins TRBV18 to TRBJ1-3; D ambiguous. Germline-derived CDR1 and CDR2 are KGHSH and LQKENI. There are 14 residues in the CDR3. V shed 0 bases and J shed 3 bases, with 6 bases lying between them. CDR3 in amino acids: CASSPPPVGNTIYF. The CDR3 DNA reads TGTGCCAGCTCACCACCGCCAGTTGGAAACACCATATATTTT. Combining the CDR3 with reference TRBV18 and TRBJ1-3 gives the whole variable domain NAGVMQNPRHLVRRRGQEARLRCSPMKGHSHVYWYRQLPEEGLKFMVYLQKENIIDESGMPKERFSAEFPKEGPSILRIQQVVRGDSAAYFCASSPPPVGNTIYFGEGSWLTVV.

The chain has TRBV3-1 (or the pseudogene TRBV3-2) and TRBJ2-1, with a tentative D call TRBD1 (5 bases). V was trimmed by 1 base and J by 16 bases, leaving 26 bases between them. CDR1 and CDR2 from the germline V gene are LGHDT and YNNKEL (reference sequence). This CDR3 has 16 amino acids. The CDR3 DNA is TGTGCCAGCAGCCAAGGGGCAGGGCTCGTCACGCCCCAAGGATTCTTC. Translating it yields CASSQGAGLVTPQGFF.